The 19 T cell receptor beta chains below all came from one sample that was sequenced in a study of blood T cell repertoires in COVID-19. TCRdb's table, derived via immunoSEQ multiplex PCR, lists solely in-frame clones and lacks some. Of 110,000 or so clones listed, approximately 85% are singletons. Sequenced input: peripheral blood. These receptor sequences come from a woman aged 55-69 years with COVID-19, enrolled during active disease.

This chain connects TRBV20-1 to TRBJ2-2, with a weak D call TRBD2 (6 bases). The CDR3 contains 11 residues. Per germline, CDR1 DFQATT and CDR2 SNEGSKA (reference sequence). The CDR3 here is CSLWRVGELFF. The CDR3 nucleotides are TGCAGCCTCTGGAGGGTCGGGGAGCTGTTTTTT.

The chain is built from TRBV6-5 and TRBJ2-7, with 7 bases aligning to TRBD1. In germline, CDR1 is MNHEY, CDR2 SVGAGI. Trimming removed 7 bases from V and 3 bases from J; junction bases left unmatched: 12. The CDR3 runs to 15 residues. CDR3 amino acids: CASTTVGTAFYEQYF. CDR3 sequence (DNA): TGTGCCAGCACGACCGTCGGGACAGCATTCTACGAGCAGTACTTC.

The genes are TRBV19 and TRBJ1-6; 9 bases line up with TRBD1. The CDR3 runs 15 residues. V shed 5 bases, J shed 10 bases, and the junction held 9 bases outside the gene matches. Germline V CDR1 and CDR2: LNHDA, SQIVND (reference sequence). The CDR3 loop is CASSGRDRVRSPLHF. The CDR3, as DNA: TGTGCCAGTAGTGGAAGGGACAGGGTCCGGTCACCCCTCCACTTT.

This clone was observed once. The V and J genes are TRBV27 and TRBJ1-2; the D gene is possibly TRBD1 (5 bases). The ends were cut back, 5 bases at V and 10 bases at J, with 26 bases in the middle. This CDR3 has 16 residues. Looked up from germline, CDR1 is MNHEY and CDR2 is SMNVEV (reference sequence). The CDR3 bases are TGTGCCAGCAGTCAAGAGCAAGACAGAACACGAATGGACTACACCTTC. Protein product: CASSQEQDRTRMDYTF.

This sequence joins TRBV7-2 and TRBJ2-5, with 9 bases that match TRBD2. The CDR3 loop spans 15 amino acids. The germline CDR1 and CDR2 sequences are SGHTA and FQGNSA. Losses at the gene ends were 3 bases for V and 5 bases for J; bases not matched to a gene: 7. The CDR3 DNA reads as TGTGCCAGCAGCTTGGGCGGGGGGGCCTTGGAGACCCAGTACTTC. Translating gives CASSLGGGALETQYF.

The J gene is TRBJ1-1, the V gene TRBV7-2; 8 bases fit TRBD1. Trimming took 3 bases from V and 3 from J; bases not matched to a gene: 3. Germline CDR1 and CDR2: SGHTA and FQGNSA. The CDR3 has 14 residues. CDR3 DNA: TGTGCCAGCAGCTTGACAGGGGACTACACTGAAGCTTTCTTT. Translating gives CASSLTGDYTEAFF.

J is TRBJ2-5 and V is TRBV7-8, with 11 bases identical to TRBD2. The germline gives CDR1 SGHVS, CDR2 FQNEAQ. V was pared by 1 base and J by 4 bases, with 11 bases of the junction left unmatched. The CDR3 sequence is 18 residues long. CDR3 in amino acids: CASSLVGSGGAFSETQYF. Written as DNA, the CDR3 is TGTGCCAGCAGCTTAGTTGGTAGCGGGGGGGCCTTCTCAGAGACCCAGTACTTC. Based on the CDR3 plus reference TRBV7-8 and TRBJ2-5, the full variable domain is GAGVSQSPRYKVAKRGQDVALRCDPISGHVSLFWYQQALGQGPEFLTYFQNEAQLDKSGLPSDRFFAERPEGSVSTLKIQRTQQEDSAVYLCASSLVGSGGAFSETQYFGPGTRLLVL.

V usage is TRBV7-9 and J usage is TRBJ1-1; D unclear. Germline V gene sequence: CDR1 SEHNR, CDR2 FQNEAQ (reference sequence). V lost 3 bases and J lost 1, with 9 bases in between. CDR3 size: 14 residues. The CDR3 loop reads CASSLRGPNTEAFF. CDR3 sequence (DNA): TGTGCCAGCAGCTTGCGGGGTCCGAACACTGAAGCTTTCTTT.

The J gene is TRBJ1-1, the V gene TRBV6-6, with D unclear. The CDR3 is made up of 14 amino acids. Germline-derived CDR1 and CDR2 are MNHNY and SVGAGI (reference sequence). Trimming stripped 0 bases from V and 6 bases from J, with 11 bases between. CDR3 loop: CASSYSSGDAEAFF. The CDR3 DNA is TGTGCCAGCAGTTACTCGTCGGGTGACGCTGAAGCTTTCTTT.

V gene TRBV9 combines with J gene TRBJ2-1; TRBD2 agrees at 8 bases. There are 15 residues in the CDR3. The V gene's germline CDR1 is SGDLS and CDR2 YYNGEE. V shed 2 bases and J 5 bases; nucleotides not matched to a gene: 6. The CDR3 sequence: CASSVGTRGDNEQFF. CDR3 DNA: TGTGCCAGCAGCGTCGGGACTAGAGGGGACAATGAGCAGTTCTTC. The whole variable domain, remainder taken from reference TRBV9 and TRBJ2-1, is DSGVTQTPKHLITATGQRVTLRCSPRSGDLSVYWYQQSLDQGLQFLIQYYNGEERAKGNILERFSAQQFPDLHSELNLSSLELGDSALYFCASSVGTRGDNEQFFGPGTRLTVL.

The rearrangement joins TRBV5-1 to TRBJ1-1; the match to TRBD1 covers 7 bases. CDR3 length: 13 amino acids. Germline V gene data show CDR1 as SGHRS and CDR2 as YFSETQ. Losses at the gene ends were 2 bases for V and 10 bases for J; bases not matched to a gene: 8. The CDR3 loop is CASSFQGEGGAFF. In DNA, the CDR3 is TGCGCCAGCAGCTTCCAGGGGGAAGGGGGAGCTTTCTTT. Variable domain in full (rest from reference TRBV5-1 and TRBJ1-1): KAGVTQTPRYLIKTRGQQVTLSCSPISGHRSVSWYQQTPGQGLQFLFEYFSETQRNKGNFPGRFSGRQFSNSRSEMNVSTLELGDSALYLCASSFQGEGGAFFGQGTRLTVV.

The rearrangement links TRBV12-3 or TRBV12-4 to TRBJ2-3; D remains unclear. The CDR3 is made up of 12 amino acids. The ends were cut back, 3 bases at V and 7 bases at J, with 8 bases in the middle. CDR3 in amino acids: CASSLEPYTQYF. The CDR3 nucleotides read TGTGCCAGCAGTTTGGAGCCATATACGCAGTATTTT.

This clone was detected only once. The rearrangement joins TRBV18 to TRBJ2-7; the D is unclear. CDR3 length equals 13 residues. CDR1 is KGHSH, CDR2 LQKENI, per germline. With 4 bases removed from V and 3 bases from J, the gap between germline ends came to 10 bases. The CDR3 protein is CASSQRSSYEQYF. CDR3 DNA: TGTGCCAGCTCACAGAGGAGTAGCTACGAGCAGTACTTC. Variable domain in full (rest from reference TRBV18 and TRBJ2-7): NAGVMQNPRHLVRRRGQEARLRCSPMKGHSHVYWYRQLPEEGLKFMVYLQKENIIDESGMPKERFSAEFPKEGPSILRIQQVVRGDSAAYFCASSQRSSYEQYFGPGTRLTVT.

The rearrangement links TRBV18 to TRBJ1-4; TRBD1 is a possible D gene (6 bases). The CDR3 runs 15 residues. Trimming left V 4 bases short and J 5 bases short, with 14 bases between. Germline assignment: CDR1 KGHSH and CDR2 LQKENI. CDR3 sequence (DNA): TGTGCCAGCTCACGCCGACAGGCGGACAATGAAAAACTGTTTTTT. Translated, it gives CASSRRQADNEKLFF.

The CDR3 DNA is TGTGCCAGCAGCCAAGGGGCGGGAAGTTTGAATGGCTACACCTTC. It translates to CASSQGAGSLNGYTF. This chain uses TRBV14 with TRBJ1-2; D is unclear. The CDR3 covers 15 residues. The V gene's germline CDR1 is SGHDN and CDR2 FVKESK. Trimming removed 1 base at V and 6 bases at J, with 15 bases between.

The V and J genes are TRBV7-9 and TRBJ1-6; D is uncertain. The germline V gene encodes CDR1 SEHNR and CDR2 FQNEAQ (reference sequence). Between the trimmed V and J ends, which lost 1 base and 0 bases, there was a span of 4 bases. This CDR3 is built from 15 residues. Here the CDR3 reads CASSLGSSYNSPLHF. The CDR3 nucleotides are TGTGCCAGCAGCTTAGGCAGCTCCTATAATTCACCCCTCCACTTT.

The chain carries TRBV27 and TRBJ2-5; no clear D. The CDR3 is made up of 13 amino acids. V lost 5 bases and J 0 bases, leaving 7 bases between the germline ends. Looked up from germline, CDR1 is MNHEY and CDR2 is SMNVEV (reference sequence). The CDR3 nucleotides are TGTGCCAGCAGTATCCACTACCAAGAGACCCAGTACTTC. It translates to CASSIHYQETQYF.

The chain has TRBV23-1 and TRBJ1-5; D unresolved. TRBV23-1 is annotated as an ORF whose role is uncertain. The CDR3 sequence is 16 residues long. V lost 3 bases and J 1 base, leaving 13 bases between the germline ends. In DNA form, the CDR3 reads TGCGCCAGCAGTCACAAGGACTCACGGAGCAATCAGCCCCAGCATTTT. Translation: CASSHKDSRSNQPQHF.

This chain connects TRBV29-1 to TRBJ2-2; tentatively, D is TRBD1 (5 bases). V lost 4 bases and J lost 2, with 11 bases in between. The CDR3 is made up of 14 amino acids. Germline CDR1 and CDR2: SQVTM and ANQGSEA. The CDR3 DNA is TGCAGCGTTGTCCTAGGGGTTAACACCGGGGAGCTGTTTTTT. Translated, it gives CSVVLGVNTGELFF.